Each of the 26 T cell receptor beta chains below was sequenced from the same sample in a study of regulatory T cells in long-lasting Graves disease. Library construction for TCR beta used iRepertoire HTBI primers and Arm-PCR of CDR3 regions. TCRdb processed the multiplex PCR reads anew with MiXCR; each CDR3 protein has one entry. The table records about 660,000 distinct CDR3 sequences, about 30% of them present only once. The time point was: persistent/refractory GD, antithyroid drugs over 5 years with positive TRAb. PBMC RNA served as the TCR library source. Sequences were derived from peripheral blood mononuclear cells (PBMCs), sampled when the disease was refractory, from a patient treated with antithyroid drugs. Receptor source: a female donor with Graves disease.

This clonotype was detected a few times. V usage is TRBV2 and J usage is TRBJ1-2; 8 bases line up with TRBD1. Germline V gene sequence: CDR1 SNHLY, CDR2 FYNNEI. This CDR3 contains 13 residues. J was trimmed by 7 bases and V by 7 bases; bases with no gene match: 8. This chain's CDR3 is CASTKQGASGYTF. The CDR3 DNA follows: TGTGCCAGCACGAAGCAGGGGGCCAGTGGCTACACCTTC.

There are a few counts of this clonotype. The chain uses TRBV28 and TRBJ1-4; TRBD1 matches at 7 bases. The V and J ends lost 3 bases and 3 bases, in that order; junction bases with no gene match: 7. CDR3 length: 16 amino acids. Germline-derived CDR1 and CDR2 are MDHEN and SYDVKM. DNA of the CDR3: TGTGCCAGCAGTTTTACAGGGGTTGGAGCTAATGAAAAACTGTTTTTT. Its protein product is CASSFTGVGANEKLFF.

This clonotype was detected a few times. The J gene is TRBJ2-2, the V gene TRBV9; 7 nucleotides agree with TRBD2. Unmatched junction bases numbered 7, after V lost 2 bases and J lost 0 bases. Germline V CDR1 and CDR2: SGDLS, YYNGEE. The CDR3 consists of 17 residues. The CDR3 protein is CASSVSSGYSNTGELFF. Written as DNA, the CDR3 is TGTGCCAGCAGCGTTTCTAGCGGATATTCGAACACCGGGGAGCTGTTTTTT.

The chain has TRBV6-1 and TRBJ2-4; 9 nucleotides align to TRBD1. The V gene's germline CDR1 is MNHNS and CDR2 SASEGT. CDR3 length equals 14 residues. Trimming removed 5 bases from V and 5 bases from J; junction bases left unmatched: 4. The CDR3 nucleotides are TGTGCCAGCAGTACCGACAGGGGGGAAAACATTCAGTACTTC. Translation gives CASSTDRGENIQYF.

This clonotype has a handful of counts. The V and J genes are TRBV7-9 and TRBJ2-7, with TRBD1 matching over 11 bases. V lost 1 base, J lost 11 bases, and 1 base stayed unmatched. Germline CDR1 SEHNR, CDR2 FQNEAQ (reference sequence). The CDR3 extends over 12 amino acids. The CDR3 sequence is CASSLGTGGEYF. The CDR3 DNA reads TGTGCCAGCAGCTTAGGGACAGGGGGCGAGTACTTC.

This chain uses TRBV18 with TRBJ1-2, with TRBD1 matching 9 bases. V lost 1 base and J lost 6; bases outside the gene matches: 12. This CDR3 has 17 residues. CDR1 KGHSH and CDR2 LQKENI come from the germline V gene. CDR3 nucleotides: TGTGCCAGCTCACCACGACCGGGACAGGGAGGAGGAAATGGCTACACCTTC. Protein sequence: CASSPRPGQGGGNGYTF.

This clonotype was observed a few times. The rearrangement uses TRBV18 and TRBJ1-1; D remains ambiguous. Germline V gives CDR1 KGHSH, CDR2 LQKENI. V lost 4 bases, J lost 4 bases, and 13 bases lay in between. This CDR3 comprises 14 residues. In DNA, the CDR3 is TGTGCCAGCTCACTAAAGGAGGCGAGCACTGAAGCTTTCTTT. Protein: CASSLKEASTEAFF.

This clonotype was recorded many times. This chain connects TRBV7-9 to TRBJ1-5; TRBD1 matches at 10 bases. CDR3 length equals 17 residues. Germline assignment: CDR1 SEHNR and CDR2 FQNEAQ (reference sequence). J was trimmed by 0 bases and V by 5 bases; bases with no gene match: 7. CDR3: CASSRQTGGHSNQPQHF. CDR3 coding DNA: TGTGCCAGCAGCCGACAGACAGGGGGCCATAGCAATCAGCCCCAGCATTTT. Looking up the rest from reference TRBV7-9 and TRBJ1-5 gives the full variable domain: DTGVSQNPRHKITKRGQNVTFRCDPISEHNRLYWYRQTLGQGPEFLTYFQNEAQLEKSRLLSDRFSAERPKGSFSTLEIQRTEQGDSAMYLCASSRQTGGHSNQPQHFGDGTRLSIL.

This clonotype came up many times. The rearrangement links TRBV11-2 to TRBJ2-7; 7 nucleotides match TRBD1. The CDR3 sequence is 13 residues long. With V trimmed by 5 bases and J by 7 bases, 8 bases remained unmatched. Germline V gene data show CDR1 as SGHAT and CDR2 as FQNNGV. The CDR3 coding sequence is TGTGCCAGCAGCATCGGGACAGCGAGGGAGCAGTACTTC. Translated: CASSIGTAREQYF.

The CDR3: CAWSVGEYEQYF. The DNA of the CDR3 is TGTGCCTGGAGCGTCGGGGAGTACGAGCAGTACTTC. The rearrangement joins TRBV30 to TRBJ2-7; the D gene is possibly TRBD2 (5 bases). V was trimmed by 3 bases and J by 4 bases, leaving 10 bases between them. The CDR3 extends over 12 amino acids. Looked up from germline, CDR1 is GTSNPN and CDR2 is SVGIG (reference sequence).

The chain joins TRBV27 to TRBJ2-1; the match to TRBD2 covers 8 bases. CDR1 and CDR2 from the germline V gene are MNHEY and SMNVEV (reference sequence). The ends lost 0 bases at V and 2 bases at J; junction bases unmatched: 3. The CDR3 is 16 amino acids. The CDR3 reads CASSLSAGVPYNEQFF. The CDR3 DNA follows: TGTGCCAGCAGTTTATCAGCGGGAGTACCCTACAATGAGCAGTTCTTC.

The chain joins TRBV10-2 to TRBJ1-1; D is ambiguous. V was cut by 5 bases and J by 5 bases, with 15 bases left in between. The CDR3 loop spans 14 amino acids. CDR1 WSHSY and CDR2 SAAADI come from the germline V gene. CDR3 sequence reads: CASSPRESGTEAFF. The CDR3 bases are TGCGCCAGCAGTCCCCGAGAGTCCGGGACTGAAGCTTTCTTT.

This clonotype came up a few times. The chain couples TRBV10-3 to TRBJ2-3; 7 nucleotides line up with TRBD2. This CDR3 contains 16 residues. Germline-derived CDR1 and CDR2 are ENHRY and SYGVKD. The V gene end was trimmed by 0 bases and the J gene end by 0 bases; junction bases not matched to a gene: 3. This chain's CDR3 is CAISESGEGSTDTQYF. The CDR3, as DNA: TGTGCCATCAGTGAGTCGGGGGAGGGTAGCACAGATACGCAGTATTTT.

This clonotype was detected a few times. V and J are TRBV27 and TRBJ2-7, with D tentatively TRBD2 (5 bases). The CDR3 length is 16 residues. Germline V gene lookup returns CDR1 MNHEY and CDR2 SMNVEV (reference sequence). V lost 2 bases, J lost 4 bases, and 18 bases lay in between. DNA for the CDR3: TGTGCCAGCAGTTTAGTTCCGGGAAGTGCGTTTTACGAGCAGTACTTC. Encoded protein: CASSLVPGSAFYEQYF.

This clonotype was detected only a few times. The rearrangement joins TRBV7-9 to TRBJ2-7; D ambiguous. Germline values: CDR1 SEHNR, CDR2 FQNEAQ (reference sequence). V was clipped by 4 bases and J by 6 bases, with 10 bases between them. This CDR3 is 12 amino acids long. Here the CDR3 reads CASSSGPVEQYF. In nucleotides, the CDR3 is TGTGCCAGCAGCTCCGGACCGGTCGAGCAGTACTTC.

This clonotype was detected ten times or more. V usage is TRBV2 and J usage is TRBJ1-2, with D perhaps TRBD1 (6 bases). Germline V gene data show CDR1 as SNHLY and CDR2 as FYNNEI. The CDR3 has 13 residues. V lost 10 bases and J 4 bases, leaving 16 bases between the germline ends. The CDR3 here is CAIPGAPIYGYTF. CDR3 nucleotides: TGTGCCATCCCAGGGGCCCCCATCTATGGCTACACCTTC.

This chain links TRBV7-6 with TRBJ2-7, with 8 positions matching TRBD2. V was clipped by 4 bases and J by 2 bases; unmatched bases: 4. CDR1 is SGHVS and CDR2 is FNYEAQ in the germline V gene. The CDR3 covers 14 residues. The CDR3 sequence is CASSSGLGTYEQYF. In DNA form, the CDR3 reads TGTGCCAGCAGCTCGGGACTAGGAACCTACGAGCAGTACTTC. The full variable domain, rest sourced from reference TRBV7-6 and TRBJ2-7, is GAGVSQSPRYKVTKRGQDVALRCDPISGHVSLYWYRQALGQGPEFLTYFNYEAQQDKSGLPNDRFSAERPEGSISTLTIQRTEQRDSAMYRCASSSGLGTYEQYFGPGTRLTVT.

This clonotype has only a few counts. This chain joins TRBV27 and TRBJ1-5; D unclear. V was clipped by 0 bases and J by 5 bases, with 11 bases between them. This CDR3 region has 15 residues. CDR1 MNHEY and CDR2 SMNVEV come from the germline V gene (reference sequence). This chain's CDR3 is CASSLSRGSHQPQHF. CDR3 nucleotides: TGTGCCAGCAGTTTATCTCGTGGCAGCCATCAGCCCCAGCATTTT.

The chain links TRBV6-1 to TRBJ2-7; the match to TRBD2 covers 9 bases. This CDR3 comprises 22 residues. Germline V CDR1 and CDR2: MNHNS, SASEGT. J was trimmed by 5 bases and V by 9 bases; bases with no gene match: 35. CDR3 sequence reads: CARRGSGTKKKRSPSGKDEQYF. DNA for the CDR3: TGTGCCAGGAGAGGGTCCGGGACCAAAAAAAAACGATCTCCTAGCGGGAAAGACGAGCAGTACTTC.

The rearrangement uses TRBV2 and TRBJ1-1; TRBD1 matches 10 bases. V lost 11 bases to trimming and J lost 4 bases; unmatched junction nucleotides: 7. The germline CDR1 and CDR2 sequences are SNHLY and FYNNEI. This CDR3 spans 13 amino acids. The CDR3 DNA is TGTGCCGGGACAGGGGATCTGGGCACTGAAGCTTTCTTT. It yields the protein CAGTGDLGTEAFF.

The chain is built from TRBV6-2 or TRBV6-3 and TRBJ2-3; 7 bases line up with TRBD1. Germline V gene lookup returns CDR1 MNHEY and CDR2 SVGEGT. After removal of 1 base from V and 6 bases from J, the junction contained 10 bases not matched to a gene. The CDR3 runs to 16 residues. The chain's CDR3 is CASSYWDSLTEDTQYF. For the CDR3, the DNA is TGTGCCAGCAGTTACTGGGACAGTCTCACCGAGGATACGCAGTATTTT.

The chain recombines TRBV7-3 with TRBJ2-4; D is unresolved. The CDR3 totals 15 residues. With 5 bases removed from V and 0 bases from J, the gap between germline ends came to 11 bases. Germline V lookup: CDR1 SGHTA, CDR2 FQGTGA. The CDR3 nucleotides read TGTGCCAGCAGCCGAGGATCGTCAGCCAAAAACATTCAGTACTTC. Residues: CASSRGSSAKNIQYF.

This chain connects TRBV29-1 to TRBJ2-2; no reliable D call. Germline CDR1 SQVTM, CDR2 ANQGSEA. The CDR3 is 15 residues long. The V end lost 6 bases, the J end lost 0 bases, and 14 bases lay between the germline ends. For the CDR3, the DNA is TGCAGCGTGCGACCAGCGAGCACGAACACCGGGGAGCTGTTTTTT. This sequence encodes CSVRPASTNTGELFF.

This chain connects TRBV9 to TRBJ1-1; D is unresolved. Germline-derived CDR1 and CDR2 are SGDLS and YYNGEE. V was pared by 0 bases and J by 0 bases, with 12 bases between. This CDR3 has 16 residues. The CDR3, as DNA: TGTGCCAGCAGCGTAGTGGCCAGCTCCATGAACACTGAAGCTTTCTTT. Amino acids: CASSVVASSMNTEAFF.

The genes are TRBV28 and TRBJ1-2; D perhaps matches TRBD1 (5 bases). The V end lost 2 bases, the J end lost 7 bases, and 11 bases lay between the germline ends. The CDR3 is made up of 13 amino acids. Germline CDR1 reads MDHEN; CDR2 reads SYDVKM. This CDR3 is CASSLTGVRGYTF. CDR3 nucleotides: TGTGCCAGCAGTTTAACGGGGGTCCGTGGCTACACCTTC.

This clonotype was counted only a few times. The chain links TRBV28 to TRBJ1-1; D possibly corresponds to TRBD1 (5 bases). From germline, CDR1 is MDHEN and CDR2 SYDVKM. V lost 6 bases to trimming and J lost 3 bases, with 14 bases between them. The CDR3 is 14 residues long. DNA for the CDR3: TGTGCCAGCAGCCCTTGGGGCACCTACACTGAAGCTTTCTTT. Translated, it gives CASSPWGTYTEAFF.